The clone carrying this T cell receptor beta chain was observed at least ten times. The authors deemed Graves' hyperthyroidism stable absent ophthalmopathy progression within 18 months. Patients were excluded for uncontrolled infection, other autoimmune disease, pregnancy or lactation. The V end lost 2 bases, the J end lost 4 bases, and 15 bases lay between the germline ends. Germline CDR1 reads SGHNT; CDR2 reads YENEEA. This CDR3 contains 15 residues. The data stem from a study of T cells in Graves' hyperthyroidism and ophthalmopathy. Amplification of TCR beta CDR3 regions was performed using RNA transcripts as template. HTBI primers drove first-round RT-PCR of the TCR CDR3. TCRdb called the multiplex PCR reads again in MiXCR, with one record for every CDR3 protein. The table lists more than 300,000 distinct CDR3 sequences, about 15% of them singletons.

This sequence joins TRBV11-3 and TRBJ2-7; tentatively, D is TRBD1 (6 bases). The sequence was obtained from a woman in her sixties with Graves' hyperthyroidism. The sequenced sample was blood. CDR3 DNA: TGTGCCAGCAGCTTAACAGGGAATAGCGCGTACGAGCAGTACTTC. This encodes CASSLTGNSAYEQYF.